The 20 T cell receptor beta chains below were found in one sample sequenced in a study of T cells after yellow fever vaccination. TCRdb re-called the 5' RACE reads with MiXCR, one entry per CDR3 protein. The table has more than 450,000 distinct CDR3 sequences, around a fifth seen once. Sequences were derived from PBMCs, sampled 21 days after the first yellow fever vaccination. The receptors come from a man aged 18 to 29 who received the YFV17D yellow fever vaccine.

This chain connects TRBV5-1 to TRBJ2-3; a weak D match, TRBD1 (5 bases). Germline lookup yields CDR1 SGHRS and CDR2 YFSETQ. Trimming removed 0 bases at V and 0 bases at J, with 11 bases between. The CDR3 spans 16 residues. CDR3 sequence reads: CASSLGTKASTDTQYF. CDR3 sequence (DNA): TGCGCCAGCAGCTTGGGGACAAAGGCAAGCACAGATACGCAGTATTTT.

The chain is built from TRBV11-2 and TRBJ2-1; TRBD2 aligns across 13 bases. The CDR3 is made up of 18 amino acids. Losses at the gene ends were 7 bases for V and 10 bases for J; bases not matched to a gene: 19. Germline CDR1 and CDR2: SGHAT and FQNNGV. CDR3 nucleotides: TGTGCCAGCATCCCCCCCATGGCCTGGACTAGCGGGGGTCAGGAGCAGTTCTTC. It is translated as CASIPPMAWTSGGQEQFF.

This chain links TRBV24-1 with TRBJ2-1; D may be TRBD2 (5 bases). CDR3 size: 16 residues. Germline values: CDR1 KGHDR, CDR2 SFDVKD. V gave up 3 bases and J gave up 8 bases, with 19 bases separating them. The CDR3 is CATSDTTGSPGYEQFF. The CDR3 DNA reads TGTGCCACCAGTGATACGACGGGGAGCCCGGGGTATGAGCAGTTCTTC.

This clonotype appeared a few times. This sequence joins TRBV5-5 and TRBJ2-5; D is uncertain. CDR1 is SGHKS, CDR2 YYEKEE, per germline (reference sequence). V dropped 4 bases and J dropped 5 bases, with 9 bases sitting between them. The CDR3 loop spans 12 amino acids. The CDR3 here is CASSRSSETQYF. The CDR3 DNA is TGTGCCAGCAGCCGGAGCTCGGAGACCCAGTACTTC.

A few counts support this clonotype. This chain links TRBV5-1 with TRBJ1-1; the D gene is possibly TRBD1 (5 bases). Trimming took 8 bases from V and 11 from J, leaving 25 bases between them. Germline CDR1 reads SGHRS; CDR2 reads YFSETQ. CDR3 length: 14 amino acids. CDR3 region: CASGNGAEMYPAFF. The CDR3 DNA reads TGCGCCAGTGGTAACGGGGCAGAGATGTATCCGGCTTTCTTT.

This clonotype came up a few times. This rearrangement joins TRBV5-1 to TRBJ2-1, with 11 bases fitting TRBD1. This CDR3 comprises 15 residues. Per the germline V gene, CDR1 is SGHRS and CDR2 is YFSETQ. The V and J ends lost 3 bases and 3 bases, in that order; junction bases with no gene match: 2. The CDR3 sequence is CASSWGTGGYNEQFF. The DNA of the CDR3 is TGCGCCAGCAGCTGGGGGACAGGGGGCTACAATGAGCAGTTCTTC.

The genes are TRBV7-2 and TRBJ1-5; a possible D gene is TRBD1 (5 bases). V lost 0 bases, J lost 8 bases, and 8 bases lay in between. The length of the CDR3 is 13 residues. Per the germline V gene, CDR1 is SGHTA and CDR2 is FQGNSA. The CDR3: CASSLARVEPQHF. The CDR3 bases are TGTGCCAGCAGCTTAGCCAGGGTTGAGCCCCAGCATTTT. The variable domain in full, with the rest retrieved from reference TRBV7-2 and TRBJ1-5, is GAGVSQSPSNKVTEKGKDVELRCDPISGHTALYWYRQSLGQGLEFLIYFQGNSAPDKSGLPSDRFSAERTGGSVSTLTIQRTQQEDSAVYLCASSLARVEPQHFGDGTRLSIL.

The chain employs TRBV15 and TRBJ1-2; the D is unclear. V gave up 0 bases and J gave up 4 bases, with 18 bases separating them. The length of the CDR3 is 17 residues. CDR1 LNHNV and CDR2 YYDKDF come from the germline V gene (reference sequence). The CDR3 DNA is TGTGCCACCAGCAGAGATCAATTGTCCCTTGATTCCTATGGCTACACCTTC. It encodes CATSRDQLSLDSYGYTF.

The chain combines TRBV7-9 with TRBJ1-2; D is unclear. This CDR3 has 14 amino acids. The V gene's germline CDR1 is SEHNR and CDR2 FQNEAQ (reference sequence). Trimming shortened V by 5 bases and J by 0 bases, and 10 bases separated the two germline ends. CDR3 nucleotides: TGTGCCAGCAGCCCGCTACCCTCTAACTATGGCTACACCTTC. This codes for CASSPLPSNYGYTF.

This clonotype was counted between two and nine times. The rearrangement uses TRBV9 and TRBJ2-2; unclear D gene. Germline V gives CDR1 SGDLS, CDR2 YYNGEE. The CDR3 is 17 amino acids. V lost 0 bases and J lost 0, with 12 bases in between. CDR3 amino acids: CASSVGLSAANTGELFF. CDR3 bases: TGTGCCAGCAGCGTAGGACTCTCGGCGGCGAACACCGGGGAGCTGTTTTTT.

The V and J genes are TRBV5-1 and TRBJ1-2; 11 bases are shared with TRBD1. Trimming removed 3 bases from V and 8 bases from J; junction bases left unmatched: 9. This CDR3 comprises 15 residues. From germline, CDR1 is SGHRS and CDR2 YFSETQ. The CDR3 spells CASSSPPGQGGGYTF. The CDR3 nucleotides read TGCGCCAGCAGCTCCCCCCCGGGACAGGGGGGCGGCTACACCTTC.

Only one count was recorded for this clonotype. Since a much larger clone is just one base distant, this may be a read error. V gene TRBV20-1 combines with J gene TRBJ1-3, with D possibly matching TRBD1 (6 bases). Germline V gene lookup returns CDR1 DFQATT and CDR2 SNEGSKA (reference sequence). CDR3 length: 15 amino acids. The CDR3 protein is CIASGTTGYWNTIYF. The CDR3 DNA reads TGCATTGCTAGCGGGACAACTGGATACTGGAACACCATATATTTT.

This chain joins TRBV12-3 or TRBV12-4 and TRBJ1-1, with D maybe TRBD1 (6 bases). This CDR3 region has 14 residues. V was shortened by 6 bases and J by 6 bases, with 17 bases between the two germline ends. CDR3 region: CASRDPQGGAEAFF. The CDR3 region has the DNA TGTGCCAGCAGGGACCCACAGGGTGGAGCTGAAGCTTTCTTT.

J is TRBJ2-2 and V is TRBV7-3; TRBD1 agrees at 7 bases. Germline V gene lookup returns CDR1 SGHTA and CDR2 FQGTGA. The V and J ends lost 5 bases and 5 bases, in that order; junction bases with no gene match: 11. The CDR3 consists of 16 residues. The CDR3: CASSPSRDRATGELFF. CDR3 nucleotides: TGTGCCAGCAGCCCTAGCCGCGACAGGGCAACCGGGGAGCTGTTTTTT.

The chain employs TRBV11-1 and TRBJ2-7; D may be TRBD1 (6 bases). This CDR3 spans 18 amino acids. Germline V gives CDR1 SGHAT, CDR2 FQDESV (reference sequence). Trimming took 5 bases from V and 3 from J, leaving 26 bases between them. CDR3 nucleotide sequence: TGTGCCAGCAGCACACCGGGACAAACAACCTTTGGCCTCTACGAGCAGTACTTC. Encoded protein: CASSTPGQTTFGLYEQYF.

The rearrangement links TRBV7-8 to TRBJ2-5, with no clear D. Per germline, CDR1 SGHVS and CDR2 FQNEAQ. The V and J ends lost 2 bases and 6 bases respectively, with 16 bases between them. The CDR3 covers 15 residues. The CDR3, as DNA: TGTGCCAGCAGCTTATCGTCGTTCCAGCGCCAGACCCAGTACTTC. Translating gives CASSLSSFQRQTQYF.

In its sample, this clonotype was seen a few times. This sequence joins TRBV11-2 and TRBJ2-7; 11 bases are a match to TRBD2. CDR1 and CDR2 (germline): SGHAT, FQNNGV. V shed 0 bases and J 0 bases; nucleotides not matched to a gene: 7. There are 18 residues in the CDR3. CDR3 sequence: CASSLDSGGAGSSYEQYF. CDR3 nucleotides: TGTGCCAGCAGCTTAGATAGCGGGGGGGCCGGTAGCTCCTACGAGCAGTACTTC.

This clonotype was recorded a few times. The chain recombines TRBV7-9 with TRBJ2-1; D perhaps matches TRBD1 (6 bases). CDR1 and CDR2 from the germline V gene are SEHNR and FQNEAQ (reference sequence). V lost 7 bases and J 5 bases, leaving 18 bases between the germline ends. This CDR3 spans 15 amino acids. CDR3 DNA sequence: TGTGCCAGCACCTTGTTGGGGGCCCTTCACAATGAGCAGTTCTTC. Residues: CASTLLGALHNEQFF. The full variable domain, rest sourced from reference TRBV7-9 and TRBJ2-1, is DTGVSQNPRHKITKRGQNVTFRCDPISEHNRLYWYRQTLGQGPEFLTYFQNEAQLEKSRLLSDRFSAERPKGSFSTLEIQRTEQGDSAMYLCASTLLGALHNEQFFGPGTRLTVL.

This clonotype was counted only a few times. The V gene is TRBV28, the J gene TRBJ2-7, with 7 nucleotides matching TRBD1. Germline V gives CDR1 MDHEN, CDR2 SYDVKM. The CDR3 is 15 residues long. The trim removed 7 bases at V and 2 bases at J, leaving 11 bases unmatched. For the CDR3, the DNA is TGTGCCAGCACCAAGGGGTCAGGGGGTCCCTACGAGCAGTACGTC. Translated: CASTKGSGGPYEQYV.

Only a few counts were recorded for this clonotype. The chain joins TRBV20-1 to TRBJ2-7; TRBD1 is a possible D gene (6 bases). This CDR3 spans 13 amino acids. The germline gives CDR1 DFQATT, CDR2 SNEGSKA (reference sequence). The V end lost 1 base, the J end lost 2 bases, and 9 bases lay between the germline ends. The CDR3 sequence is CSARGTATYEQYF. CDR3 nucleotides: TGCAGTGCTAGAGGGACAGCGACCTACGAGCAGTACTTC.